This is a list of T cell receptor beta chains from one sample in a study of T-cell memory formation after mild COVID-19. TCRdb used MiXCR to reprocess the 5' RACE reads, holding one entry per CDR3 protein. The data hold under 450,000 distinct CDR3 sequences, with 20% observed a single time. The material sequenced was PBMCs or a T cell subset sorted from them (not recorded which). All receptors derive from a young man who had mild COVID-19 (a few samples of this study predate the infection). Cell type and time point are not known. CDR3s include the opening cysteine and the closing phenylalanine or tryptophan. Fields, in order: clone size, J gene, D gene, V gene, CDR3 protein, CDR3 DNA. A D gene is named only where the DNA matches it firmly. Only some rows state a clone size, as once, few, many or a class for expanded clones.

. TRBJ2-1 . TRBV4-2 CASSQDARNGANEQFF TGTGCCAGCAGCCAAGATGCGCGAAACGGGGCTAATGAGCAGTTCTTC
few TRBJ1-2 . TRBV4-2 CASSQDTGSYGYTF TGTGCCAGCAGCCAAGATACAGGTTCCTATGGCTACACCTTC
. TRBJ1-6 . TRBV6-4 CAGNRDTVSPLHF TGTGCCGGGAACAGGGACACGGTTTCACCCCTCCACTTT
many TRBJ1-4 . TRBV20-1 CSASPGEKLFF TGCAGTGCCAGCCCAGGTGAAAAACTGTTTTTT
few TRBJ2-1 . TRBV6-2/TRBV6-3 CASSRRGVSYNEQFF TGTGCCAGCAGCCGCAGGGGGGTGTCCTACAATGAGCAGTTCTTC
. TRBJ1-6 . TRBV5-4 CASSLAWKVGGGSPLHF TGTGCCAGCAGCTTGGCCTGGAAGGTTGGCGGTGGTTCACCCCTCCACTTT
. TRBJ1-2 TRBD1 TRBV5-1 CASSLVQGAWNGYTF TGCGCCAGCAGCTTGGTTCAGGGGGCGTGGAATGGCTACACCTTC
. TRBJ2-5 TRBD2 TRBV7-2 CASSLARAIAGQETQYF TGTGCCAGCAGCTTAGCGCGGGCCATAGCGGGGCAAGAGACCCAGTACTTC
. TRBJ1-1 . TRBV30 CAWSYRTEAFF TGTGCCTGGAGTTATAGGACTGAAGCTTTCTTT
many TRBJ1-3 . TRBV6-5 CASSPSGNTIYF TGCGCCTCCTCACCCTCTGGAAACACCATATATTTT
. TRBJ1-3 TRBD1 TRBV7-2 CASSPSTGYSGNTIYF TGTGCCAGCAGCCCGTCGACAGGGTACTCTGGAAACACCATATATTTT
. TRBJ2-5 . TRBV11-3 CASSAGGVQYF TGTGCCAGCAGCGCCGGTGGTGTCCAGTACTTC
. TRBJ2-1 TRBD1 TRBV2 CASSEPGGGEQFF TGTGCCAGCAGTGAACCAGGGGGCGGTGAGCAGTTCTTC
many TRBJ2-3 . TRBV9 CASSVTRGGDTQYF TGTGCCAGCAGCGTAACTAGGGGGGGAGATACGCAGTATTTT
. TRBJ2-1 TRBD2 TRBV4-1 CASTRASGRDYNEQFF TGCGCCAGCACCCGGGCTAGCGGGCGCGATTACAATGAGCAGTTCTTC
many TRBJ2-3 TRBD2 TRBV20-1 CSASPLAGGDDTQYF TGCAGTGCTAGTCCGCTAGCGGGGGGAGATGATACGCAGTATTTT
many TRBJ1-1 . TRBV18 CASSPRTANTEAFF TGTGCCAGCTCACCCCGGACAGCGAACACTGAAGCTTTCTTT
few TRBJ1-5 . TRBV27 CASSLYKGDQPQHF TGTGCCAGCAGTTTATATAAGGGCGATCAGCCCCAGCATTTT
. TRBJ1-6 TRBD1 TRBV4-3 CASSQGTGGLSYNSPLHF TGCGCCAGCAGCCAAGGGACAGGGGGCTTATCATATAATTCACCCCTCCACTTT
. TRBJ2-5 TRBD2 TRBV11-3 CASSSRPTGLGEETQYF TGTGCCAGCAGCTCCCGGCCTACGGGACTAGGGGAAGAGACCCAGTACTTC
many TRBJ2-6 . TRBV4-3 CASSQAEGAGANVLTF TGCGCCAGCAGCCAAGCGGAGGGGGCTGGGGCCAACGTCCTGACTTTC
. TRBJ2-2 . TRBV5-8 CASSLVPGANTGELFF TGTGCCAGCAGCTTGGTTCCGGGGGCGAACACCGGGGAGCTGTTTTTT
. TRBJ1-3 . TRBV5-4 CASSDRNTIYF TGTGCCAGCAGCGATCGAAACACCATATATTTT
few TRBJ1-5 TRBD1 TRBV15 CATSSRQGIQPQHF TGTGCCACCAGCTCAAGACAGGGTATACAGCCCCAGCATTTT
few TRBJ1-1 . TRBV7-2 CASSSGQLGRAFF TGTGCCAGCAGCTCCGGACAGCTCGGTAGAGCTTTCTTT
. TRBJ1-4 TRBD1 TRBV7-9 CASRVTGVNEKLFF TGTGCCAGCAGGGTAACAGGGGTGAATGAAAAACTGTTTTTT
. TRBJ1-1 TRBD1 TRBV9 CASSSTGRGVTEAFF TGTGCCAGCAGCTCGACAGGGCGGGGGGTCACTGAAGCTTTCTTT
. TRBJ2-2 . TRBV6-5 CASSYSIGNTGELFF TGTGCCAGCAGTTACTCTATTGGTAACACCGGGGAGCTGTTTTTT
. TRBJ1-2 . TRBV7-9 CASRSGWEDGYTF TGTGCCAGCAGGTCCGGGTGGGAAGATGGCTACACCTTC
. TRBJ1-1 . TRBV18 CASSTQAPTVGIEAFF TGTGCCAGCTCTACACAGGCCCCAACAGTGGGAATCGAAGCTTTCTTT
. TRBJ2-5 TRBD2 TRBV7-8 CASSLVGLAQETQYF TGTGCCAGCAGCTTAGTGGGACTAGCACAAGAGACCCAGTACTTC
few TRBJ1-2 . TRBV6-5 CASSYSYQGSGYTF TGTGCCAGCAGTTACTCGTACCAGGGCTCTGGCTACACCTTC
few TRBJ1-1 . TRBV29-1 CSVRMNTEAFF TGCAGCGTTCGGATGAACACTGAAGCTTTCTTT